These 29 T cell receptor beta chains were all obtained from the same sample, sequenced in a study of cytomegalovirus exposure and HLA in healthy donors. Both 60 Vbeta primers and 13 Jbeta primers went into the PCR. Repertoires were generated with immunoSEQ multiplex PCR, while TCRdb's copy carries only in-frame clones and drops some. The listing contains under 200,000 clones. The source material was PBMCs. All receptors come from a young woman in good health and CMV-seropositive.

V is TRBV19 and J is TRBJ2-4; 7 bases line up with TRBD2. CDR1 LNHDA and CDR2 SQIVND come from the germline V gene (reference sequence). With 3 bases clipped from V and 6 bases from J, the junction kept 2 bases outside the gene matches. This CDR3 region has 13 residues. The CDR3 nucleotides read TGTGCCAGTAGTATCGGCGGGAGAAACATTCAGTACTTC. Translation: CASSIGGRNIQYF.

The V gene is TRBV25-1, the J gene TRBJ2-1, with D perhaps TRBD2 (6 bases). The ends were cut back, 3 bases at V and 4 bases at J, with 13 bases in the middle. CDR1 and CDR2 from the germline V gene are MGHDK and SYGVNS. The CDR3 has 15 residues. The CDR3 loop is CASSEPGTGYNEQFF. The CDR3 DNA reads TGTGCCAGCAGTGAGCCCGGGACTGGGTACAATGAGCAGTTCTTC.

The V call is TRBV7-2, the J call TRBJ1-5; tentatively, D is TRBD1 (6 bases). From germline, CDR1 is SGHTA and CDR2 FQGNSA. CDR3 size: 16 residues. V was cut by 3 bases and J by 1 base, with 13 bases left in between. The CDR3 reads CASSLVSTGSNQPQHF. CDR3 sequence (DNA): TGTGCCAGCAGCTTGGTTTCTACAGGGAGCAATCAGCCCCAGCATTTT.

This rearrangement joins TRBV7-9 to TRBJ1-4; 9 nucleotides match TRBD1. V trimming: 3 bases; J trimming: 5 bases; junction bases outside the gene matches: 7. Germline CDR1 is SEHNR and CDR2 is FQNEAQ (reference sequence). The CDR3 has 16 amino acids. CDR3 amino acids: CASSFWGQGVNEKLFF. In DNA, the CDR3 is TGTGCCAGCAGCTTCTGGGGACAGGGAGTCAATGAAAAACTGTTTTTT.

J is TRBJ2-2 and V is TRBV5-1, with 7 positions matching TRBD1. Unmatched junction bases numbered 9, after V lost 7 bases and J lost 0 bases. CDR3 length: 16 amino acids. Germline V CDR1 and CDR2: SGHRS, YFSETQ. This chain's CDR3 is CASGSWTGANTGELFF. CDR3 nucleotides: TGCGCCAGCGGGTCTTGGACAGGCGCGAACACCGGGGAGCTGTTTTTT.

The chain links TRBV7-2 to TRBJ2-5, with 7 bases fitting TRBD2. The J call may be faulty, since TRBJ2-7 better matches the DNA end. From germline, CDR1 is SGHTA and CDR2 FQGNSA. The CDR3 covers 13 residues. CDR3 protein: CASSLSGVYEQYF. CDR3 coding DNA: TGTGCCAGCAGCTTGAGCGGGGTCTACGAGCAGTACTTC.

This chain joins TRBV14 and TRBJ2-7; 9 nucleotides align to TRBD1. The CDR3 is made up of 16 amino acids. Trimming took 0 bases from V and 5 from J; bases not matched to a gene: 8. The germline CDR1 and CDR2 sequences are SGHDN and FVKESK. The CDR3 region is CASSQEPGQGDNEQYF. Written as DNA, the CDR3 is TGTGCCAGCAGCCAAGAACCGGGACAGGGTGACAACGAGCAGTACTTC.

V gene TRBV7-9 combines with J gene TRBJ1-4; D call uncertain. V lost 3 bases and J 5 bases, leaving 10 bases between the germline ends. Germline CDR1 is SEHNR and CDR2 is FQNEAQ (reference sequence). CDR3 length: 14 amino acids. CDR3: CASSFSEINEKLFF. The CDR3 DNA reads as TGTGCCAGCAGCTTCTCTGAGATCAATGAAAAACTGTTTTTT.

The CDR3 sequence: CAWSGGGRMYEQYF. The CDR3 DNA sequence: TGTGCCTGGAGTGGGGGCGGGAGGATGTACGAGCAGTACTTC. V and J are TRBV30 and TRBJ2-7, with 8 bases that match TRBD2. CDR3 length: 14 residues. Germline CDR1 GTSNPN, CDR2 SVGIG (reference sequence). Germline trimming cut 1 base from V and 4 bases from J; bases unmatched to any gene: 6.

The rearrangement links TRBV12-5 to TRBJ2-3; 10 bases map to TRBD1. J gave up 4 bases and V 5 bases, and 6 bases lay outside the gene matches. Germline CDR1 is LGHNT and CDR2 is FRNRAP. The CDR3 has 15 amino acids. The CDR3 DNA follows: TGTGCTAGTGGTGAAGACAGGGGGCGTTCAGATACGCAGTATTTT. It is translated as CASGEDRGRSDTQYF.

The V and J genes are TRBV19 and TRBJ1-5; D possibly corresponds to TRBD1 (6 bases). The CDR3 is made up of 13 amino acids. V lost 5 bases and J 5 bases, leaving 10 bases between the germline ends. Germline V lookup: CDR1 LNHDA, CDR2 SQIVND (reference sequence). In DNA, the CDR3 is TGTGCCAGTAGTTGGACAGAGGATCAGCCCCAGCATTTT. Its protein is CASSWTEDQPQHF.

The gene calls are TRBV7-2 and TRBJ2-7, with 7 bases aligning to TRBD1. There are 15 residues in the CDR3. Germline V gene sequence: CDR1 SGHTA, CDR2 FQGNSA. V trimming: 1 base; J trimming: 4 bases; junction bases outside the gene matches: 7. CDR3 nucleotides: TGTGCCAGCAGCTTAGTAGGGGACAGTAAATACGAGCAGTACTTC. Its protein is CASSLVGDSKYEQYF.

This sequence joins TRBV5-4 and TRBJ1-6, with D unclear. V was trimmed by 0 bases and J by 7 bases, leaving 8 bases between them. The CDR3 runs 14 residues. Germline assignment: CDR1 SGHNT and CDR2 YYREEE (reference sequence). CDR3 amino acids: CASSLAVPNSPLHF. CDR3 in DNA: TGTGCCAGCAGCTTGGCGGTACCCAATTCACCCCTCCACTTT.

The chain employs TRBV5-1 and TRBJ2-2; D is ambiguous. This CDR3 contains 14 residues. V was trimmed by 0 bases and J by 8 bases, leaving 11 bases between them. Germline V CDR1 and CDR2: SGHRS, YFSETQ. The DNA for the CDR3 is TGCGCCAGCAGCTTGGGTGTAGGCGGAGGGGAGCTGTTTTTT. Encoded protein: CASSLGVGGGELFF.

The chain links TRBV19 to TRBJ1-5; a possible D gene is TRBD1 (6 bases). The CDR3 has 15 amino acids. The germline V gene has CDR1 LNHDA and CDR2 SQIVND (reference sequence). Trimming removed 3 bases at V and 0 bases at J, with 9 bases between. This CDR3 is CASSMGAYSNQPQHF. In nucleotides, the CDR3 is TGTGCCAGTAGTATGGGGGCTTATAGCAATCAGCCCCAGCATTTT.

The chain employs TRBV5-4 and TRBJ1-1, with D hard to call. Germline V gene lookup returns CDR1 SGHNT and CDR2 YYREEE (reference sequence). The CDR3 spans 12 residues. Trimming removed 6 bases at V and 0 bases at J, with 6 bases between. The DNA for the CDR3 is TGTGCCAGCAATGCGGTGAACACTGAAGCTTTCTTT. This codes for CASNAVNTEAFF. Full variable domain (remainder filled in from reference TRBV5-4 and TRBJ1-1): ETGVTQSPTHLIKTRGQQVTLRCSSQSGHNTVSWYQQALGQGPQFIFQYYREEENGRGNFPPRFSGLQFPNYSSELNVNALELDDSALYLCASNAVNTEAFFGQGTRLTVV.

The chain joins TRBV18 to TRBJ1-5, with D unresolved. This CDR3 has 14 residues. V gave up 2 bases and J gave up 5 bases, with 10 bases separating them. Germline V CDR1 and CDR2: KGHSH, LQKENI. CDR3 sequence reads: CASSPFSLDQPQHF. The CDR3 coding sequence is TGTGCCAGCTCACCATTCAGTTTGGATCAGCCCCAGCATTTT.

V is TRBV7-9 and J is TRBJ2-1; 8 nucleotides match TRBD2. From germline, CDR1 is SEHNR and CDR2 FQNEAQ (reference sequence). The CDR3 contains 15 residues. J gave up 3 bases and V 5 bases, and 6 bases lay outside the gene matches. The CDR3 loop is CASSRLAGGYNEQFF. In nucleotides, the CDR3 is TGTGCCAGCAGCAGGCTGGCGGGAGGCTACAATGAGCAGTTCTTC.

The chain employs TRBV6-6 and TRBJ2-5; D is ambiguous. CDR3 length: 13 amino acids. From germline, CDR1 is MNHNY and CDR2 SVGAGI (reference sequence). Trimming took off 2 bases at V and 2 bases at J, with 6 bases between the two ends. This chain's CDR3 is CASSYPGQETQYF. For the CDR3, the DNA is TGTGCCAGCAGTTACCCCGGGCAAGAGACCCAGTACTTC.

This chain connects TRBV5-1 to TRBJ2-7, with 12 bases matching TRBD2. J was trimmed by 5 bases and V by 6 bases; bases with no gene match: 9. The length of the CDR3 is 15 residues. Per the germline V gene, CDR1 is SGHRS and CDR2 is YFSETQ. CDR3 in DNA: TGCGCCAGCACACTAGCGGGGGGTTCCTGGGACGAGCAGTACTTC. This codes for CASTLAGGSWDEQYF.

The chain is built from TRBV11-3 and TRBJ2-1; 9 nucleotides line up with TRBD2. The CDR3 contains 15 residues. V shed 0 bases, J shed 8 bases, and the junction held 5 bases outside the gene matches. The germline V gene has CDR1 SGHNT and CDR2 YENEEA. CDR3 sequence: CASSLDGRTSDEQFF. CDR3 nucleotides: TGTGCCAGCAGCTTAGATGGTCGGACTAGCGATGAGCAGTTCTTC.

V and J are TRBV5-4 and TRBJ2-3; 11 bases align to TRBD1. With V trimmed by 4 bases and J by 5 bases, 9 bases remained unmatched. The CDR3 has 16 residues. Germline CDR1 is SGHNT and CDR2 is YYREEE (reference sequence). CDR3 amino acids: CASSDRTGGSGDTQYF. DNA for the CDR3: TGTGCCAGCAGCGACAGGACAGGGGGCAGTGGAGATACGCAGTATTTT.

The chain is built from TRBV7-2 and TRBJ1-5, with no clear D. The CDR3 is 13 amino acids. Germline V gene lookup returns CDR1 SGHTA and CDR2 FQGNSA. V was clipped by 4 bases and J by 6 bases, with 10 bases between them. The CDR3 region has the DNA TGTGCCAGCAGCTGGTTCGAGGGTCAGCCCCAGCATTTT. This gives the protein CASSWFEGQPQHF.

The chain links TRBV6-5 to TRBJ1-1, with 7 positions matching TRBD1. Germline V gene sequence: CDR1 MNHEY, CDR2 SVGAGI. This CDR3 has 13 residues. The V and J ends lost 6 bases and 3 bases, in that order; junction bases with no gene match: 4. The CDR3 DNA reads as TGTGCCAGCAGCTCTACAGGGGACACTGAAGCTTTCTTT. Residues: CASSSTGDTEAFF.

The chain couples TRBV30 to TRBJ1-1, with D perhaps TRBD1 (6 bases). The CDR3 is 12 amino acids. Per the germline V gene, CDR1 is GTSNPN and CDR2 is SVGIG (reference sequence). V dropped 3 bases and J dropped 4 bases, with 9 bases sitting between them. In DNA form, the CDR3 reads TGTGCCTGGAGCGACAGGAGCACTGAAGCTTTCTTT. The encoded protein is CAWSDRSTEAFF.

About this clone itself: This specimen includes other DNA sequences encoding the same CDR3. The V and J genes are TRBV7-3 and TRBJ2-7, with D tentatively TRBD2 (6 bases). The CDR3 totals 13 residues. V lost 1 base and J lost 6, with 10 bases in between. CDR1 is SGHTA and CDR2 is FQGTGA in the germline V gene. The CDR3 is CASSLSQGGEQYF. The CDR3 nucleotides read TGTGCCAGCAGCTTAAGTCAGGGAGGCGAGCAGTACTTC.

The chain employs TRBV5-1 and TRBJ2-1; 9 nucleotides line up with TRBD2. There are 16 residues in the CDR3. V trimming: 4 bases; J trimming: 0 bases; junction bases outside the gene matches: 5. Germline CDR1 and CDR2: SGHRS and YFSETQ. The CDR3 loop is CASSSSGSSSYNEQFF. CDR3 DNA sequence: TGCGCCAGCAGCAGTAGCGGGAGTAGCTCCTACAATGAGCAGTTCTTC.

The rearrangement joins TRBV7-8 to TRBJ2-5, with TRBD1 matching over 8 bases. The J call may be faulty, since TRBJ2-7 better matches the DNA end. In germline, CDR1 is SGHVS, CDR2 FQNEAQ. The CDR3 is made up of 16 amino acids. CDR3 sequence: CASSSPGQVVTYEQYF. The CDR3 coding sequence is TGTGCCAGCAGCTCACCGGGACAGGTAGTCACCTACGAGCAGTACTTC.

V is TRBV7-2 and J is TRBJ1-5; no clear D gene. The V gene lost 5 bases and the J gene lost 0 bases, with 11 bases spanning the gap. There are 15 residues in the CDR3. Germline loops: CDR1 SGHTA, CDR2 FQGNSA. This chain's CDR3 is CASSLGSYSNQPQHF. CDR3 coding DNA: TGTGCCAGCAGCCTAGGTAGCTATAGCAATCAGCCCCAGCATTTT.